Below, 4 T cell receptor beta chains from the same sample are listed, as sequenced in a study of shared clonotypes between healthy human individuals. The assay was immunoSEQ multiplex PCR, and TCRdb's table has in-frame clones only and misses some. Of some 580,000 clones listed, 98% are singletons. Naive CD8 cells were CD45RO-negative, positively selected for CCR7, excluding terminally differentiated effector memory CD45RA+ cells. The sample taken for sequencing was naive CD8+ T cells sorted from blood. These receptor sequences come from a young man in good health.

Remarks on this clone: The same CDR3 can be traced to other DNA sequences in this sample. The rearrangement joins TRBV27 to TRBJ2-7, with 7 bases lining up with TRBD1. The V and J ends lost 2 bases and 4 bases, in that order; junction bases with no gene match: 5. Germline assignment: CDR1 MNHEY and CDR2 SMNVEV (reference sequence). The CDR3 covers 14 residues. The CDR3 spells CASSLRQGGYEQYF. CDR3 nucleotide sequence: TGTGCCAGCAGTTTAAGACAGGGTGGATACGAGCAGTACTTC.

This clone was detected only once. The CDR3 here is CASTTGSTDTQYF. CDR3 bases: TGTGCCAGCACCACGGGGAGCACAGATACGCAGTATTTT. The V call is TRBV6-5, the J call TRBJ2-3, with D possibly TRBD2 on 5 matching bases. This CDR3 has 13 residues. The V gene lost 7 bases and the J gene lost 0 bases, with 8 bases spanning the gap. CDR1 MNHEY and CDR2 SVGAGI come from the germline V gene.

The CDR3 DNA sequence: TGCAGCGTTGAAGGGCTCATTCTCTCCTACAATGAGCAGTTCTTC. The encoded protein is CSVEGLILSYNEQFF. The rearrangement uses TRBV29-1 and TRBJ2-1; D uncertain. Trimming pared 1 base from V and 0 bases from J, leaving 10 bases between. The CDR3 has 15 amino acids. Per the germline V gene, CDR1 is SQVTM and CDR2 is ANQGSEA.

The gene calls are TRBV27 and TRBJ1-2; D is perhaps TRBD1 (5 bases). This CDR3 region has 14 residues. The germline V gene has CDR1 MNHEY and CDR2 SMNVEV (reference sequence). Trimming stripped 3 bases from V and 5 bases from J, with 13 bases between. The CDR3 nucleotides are TGTGCCAGCAGTTTGTCAGGGCGGGGATATGGCTACACCTTC. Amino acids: CASSLSGRGYGYTF.